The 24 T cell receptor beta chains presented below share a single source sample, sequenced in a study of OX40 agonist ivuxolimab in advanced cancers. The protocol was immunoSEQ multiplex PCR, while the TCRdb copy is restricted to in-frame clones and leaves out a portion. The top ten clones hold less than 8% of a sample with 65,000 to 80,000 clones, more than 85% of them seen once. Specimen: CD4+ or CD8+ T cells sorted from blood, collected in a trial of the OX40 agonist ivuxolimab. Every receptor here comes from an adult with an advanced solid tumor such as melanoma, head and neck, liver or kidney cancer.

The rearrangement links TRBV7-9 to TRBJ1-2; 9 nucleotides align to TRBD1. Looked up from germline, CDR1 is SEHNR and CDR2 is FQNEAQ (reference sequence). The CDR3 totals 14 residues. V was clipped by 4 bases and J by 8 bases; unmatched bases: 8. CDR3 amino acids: CASSSGQGAQGYTF. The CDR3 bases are TGTGCCAGCAGCTCGGGACAGGGTGCGCAGGGCTACACCTTC.

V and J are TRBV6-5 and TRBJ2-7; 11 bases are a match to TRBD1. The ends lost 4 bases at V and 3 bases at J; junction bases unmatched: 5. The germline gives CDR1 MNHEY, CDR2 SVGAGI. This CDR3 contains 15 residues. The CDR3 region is CASSSTGTGGYEQYF. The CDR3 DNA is TGTGCCAGCAGTTCCACCGGGACAGGGGGCTACGAGCAGTACTTC.

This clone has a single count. CDR3 protein: CASGMEGPNEQFF. The CDR3 DNA follows: TGCGCCAGCGGGATGGAGGGCCCCAATGAGCAGTTCTTC. The V gene is TRBV10-2, the J gene TRBJ2-1; a weak D match, TRBD2 (6 bases). V was trimmed by 8 bases and J by 6 bases, leaving 14 bases between them. This CDR3 is built from 13 residues. The V gene's germline CDR1 is WSHSY and CDR2 SAAADI.

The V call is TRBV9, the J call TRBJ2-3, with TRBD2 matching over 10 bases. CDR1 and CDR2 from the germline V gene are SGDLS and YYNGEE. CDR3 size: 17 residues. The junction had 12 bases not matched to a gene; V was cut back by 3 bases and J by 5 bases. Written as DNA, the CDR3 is TGTGCCAGCAGCGGAGGACACAAGCGGGGGGGCCGAGATACGCAGTATTTT. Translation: CASSGGHKRGGRDTQYF.

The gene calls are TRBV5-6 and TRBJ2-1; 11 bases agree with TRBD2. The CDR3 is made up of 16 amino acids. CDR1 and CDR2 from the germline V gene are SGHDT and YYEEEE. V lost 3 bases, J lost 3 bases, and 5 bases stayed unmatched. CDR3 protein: CASSWGLAGGYNEQFF. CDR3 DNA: TGTGCCAGCAGCTGGGGGCTAGCGGGAGGCTACAATGAGCAGTTCTTC.

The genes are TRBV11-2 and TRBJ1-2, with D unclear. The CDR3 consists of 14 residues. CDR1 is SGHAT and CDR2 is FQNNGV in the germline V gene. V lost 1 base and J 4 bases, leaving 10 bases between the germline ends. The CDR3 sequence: CASSLGALGYGYTF. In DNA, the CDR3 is TGTGCCAGCAGCTTAGGAGCGTTAGGCTATGGCTACACCTTC.

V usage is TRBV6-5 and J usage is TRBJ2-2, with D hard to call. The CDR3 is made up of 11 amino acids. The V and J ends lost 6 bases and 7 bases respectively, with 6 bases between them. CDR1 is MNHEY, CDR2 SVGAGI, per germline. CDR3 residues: CASSHGGELFF. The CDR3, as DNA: TGTGCCAGCAGCCACGGCGGGGAGCTGTTTTTT.

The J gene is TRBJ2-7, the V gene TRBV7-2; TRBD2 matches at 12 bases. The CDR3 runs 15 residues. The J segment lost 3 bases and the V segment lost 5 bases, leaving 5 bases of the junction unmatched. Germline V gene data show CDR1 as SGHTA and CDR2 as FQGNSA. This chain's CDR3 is CASSEMGLAGYEQYF. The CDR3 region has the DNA TGTGCCAGCAGCGAGATGGGACTAGCGGGCTACGAGCAGTACTTC.

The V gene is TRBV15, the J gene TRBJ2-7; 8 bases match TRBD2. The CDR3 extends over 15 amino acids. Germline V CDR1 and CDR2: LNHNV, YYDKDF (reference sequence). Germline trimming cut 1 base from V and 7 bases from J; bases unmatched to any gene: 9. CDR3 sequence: CATSRGGSGGEEQYF. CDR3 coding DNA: TGTGCCACCAGCAGAGGCGGTTCGGGGGGGGAAGAGCAGTACTTC.

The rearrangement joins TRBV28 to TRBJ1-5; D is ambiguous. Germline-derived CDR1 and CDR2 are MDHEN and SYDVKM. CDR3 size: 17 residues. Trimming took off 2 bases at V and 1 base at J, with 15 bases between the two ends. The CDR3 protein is CASSLEEGRGSNQPQHF. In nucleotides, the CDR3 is TGTGCCAGCAGTTTAGAGGAGGGTCGAGGGAGCAATCAGCCCCAGCATTTT.

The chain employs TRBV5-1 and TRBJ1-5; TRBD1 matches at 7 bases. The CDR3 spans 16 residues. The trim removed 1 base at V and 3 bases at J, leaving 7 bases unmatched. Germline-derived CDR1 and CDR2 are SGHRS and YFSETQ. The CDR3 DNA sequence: TGCGCCAGCAGCTTGTACCCTGACAGGGTCAATCAGCCCCAGCATTTT. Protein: CASSLYPDRVNQPQHF.

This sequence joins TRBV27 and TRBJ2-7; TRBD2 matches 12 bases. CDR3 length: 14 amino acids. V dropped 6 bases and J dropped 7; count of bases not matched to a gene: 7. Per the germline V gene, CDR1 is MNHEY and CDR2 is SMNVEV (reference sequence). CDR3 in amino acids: CASSSLAGGPEQYF. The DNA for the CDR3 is TGTGCCAGCAGCTCCCTAGCGGGAGGGCCTGAGCAGTACTTC.

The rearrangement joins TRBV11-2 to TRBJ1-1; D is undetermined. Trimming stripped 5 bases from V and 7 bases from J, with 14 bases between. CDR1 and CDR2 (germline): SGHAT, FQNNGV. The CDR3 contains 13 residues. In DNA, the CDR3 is TGTGCCAGCAGCGCTTACAAGGAGGGTGAAGCTTTCTTT. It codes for CASSAYKEGEAFF.

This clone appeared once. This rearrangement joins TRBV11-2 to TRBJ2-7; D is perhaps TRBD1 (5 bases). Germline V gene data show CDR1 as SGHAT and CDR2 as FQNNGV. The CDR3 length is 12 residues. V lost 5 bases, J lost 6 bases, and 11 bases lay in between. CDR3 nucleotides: TGTGCCAGCAGCCAGGGCTCCAGCGAGCAGTACTTC. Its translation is CASSQGSSEQYF.

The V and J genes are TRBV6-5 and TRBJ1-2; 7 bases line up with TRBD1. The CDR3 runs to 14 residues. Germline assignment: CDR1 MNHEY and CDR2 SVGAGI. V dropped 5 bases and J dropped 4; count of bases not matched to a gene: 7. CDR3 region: CASSPGQLVYGYTF. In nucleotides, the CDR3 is TGTGCCAGCAGTCCGGGACAGTTAGTCTATGGCTACACCTTC.

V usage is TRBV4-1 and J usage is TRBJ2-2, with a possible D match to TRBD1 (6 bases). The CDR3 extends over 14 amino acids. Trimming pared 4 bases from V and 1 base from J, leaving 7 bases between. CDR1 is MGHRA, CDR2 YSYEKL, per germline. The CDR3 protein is CASSPDRNTGELFF. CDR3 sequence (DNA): TGCGCCAGCAGCCCGGACAGGAACACCGGGGAGCTGTTTTTT.

The CDR3 DNA sequence: TGCGCCAGCAGCCAAGATATGGGGTACCAAGAGACCCAGTACTTC. The encoded protein is CASSQDMGYQETQYF. V gene TRBV4-1 combines with J gene TRBJ2-5; no firm D call. Germline V CDR1 and CDR2: MGHRA, YSYEKL. Between the trimmed V and J ends, which lost 0 bases and 0 bases, there was a span of 8 bases. This CDR3 spans 15 amino acids.

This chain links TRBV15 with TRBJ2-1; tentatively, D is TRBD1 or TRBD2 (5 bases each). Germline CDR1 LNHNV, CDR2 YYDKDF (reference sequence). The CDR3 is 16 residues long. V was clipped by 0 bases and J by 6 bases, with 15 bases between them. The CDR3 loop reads CATSRDQGAGSNEQFF. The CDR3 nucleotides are TGTGCCACCAGCAGAGATCAAGGGGCAGGGAGCAATGAGCAGTTCTTC. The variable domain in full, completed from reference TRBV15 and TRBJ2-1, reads DAMVIQNPRYQVTQFGKPVTLSCSQTLNHNVMYWYQQKSSQAPKLLFHYYDKDFNNEADTPDNFQSRRPNTSFCFLDIRSPGLGDTAMYLCATSRDQGAGSNEQFFGPGTRLTVL.

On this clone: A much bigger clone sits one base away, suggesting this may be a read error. CDR3 region: CASSFGNTEAFF. The CDR3 DNA reads as TGTGCCAGCAGCTTCGGGAACACTGAAGCTTTCTTT. The chain is built from TRBV5-4 and TRBJ1-1, with D unclear. Per germline, CDR1 SGHNT and CDR2 YYREEE (reference sequence). Trimming took off 2 bases at V and 1 base at J, with 3 bases between the two ends. The CDR3 consists of 12 residues.

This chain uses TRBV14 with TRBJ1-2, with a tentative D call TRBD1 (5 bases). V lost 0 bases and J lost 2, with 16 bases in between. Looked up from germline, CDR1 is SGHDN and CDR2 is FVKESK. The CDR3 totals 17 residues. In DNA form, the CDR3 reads TGTGCCAGCAGCCAAGATTTTGGGTCGGACACGAACTATGGCTACACCTTC. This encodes CASSQDFGSDTNYGYTF.

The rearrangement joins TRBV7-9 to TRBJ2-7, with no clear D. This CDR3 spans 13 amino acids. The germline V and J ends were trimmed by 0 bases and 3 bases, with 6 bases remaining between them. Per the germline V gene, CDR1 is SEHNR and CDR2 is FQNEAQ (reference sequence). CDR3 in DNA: TGTGCCAGCAGCTTAGCAGGAAACTACGAGCAGTACTTC. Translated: CASSLAGNYEQYF.

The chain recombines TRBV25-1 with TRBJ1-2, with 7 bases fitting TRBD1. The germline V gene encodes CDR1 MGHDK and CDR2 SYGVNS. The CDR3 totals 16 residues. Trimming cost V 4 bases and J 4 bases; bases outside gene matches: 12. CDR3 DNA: TGTGCCAGCAGTGTCACCCCTCCGGGACAGCTCTATGGCTACACCTTC. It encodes CASSVTPPGQLYGYTF.

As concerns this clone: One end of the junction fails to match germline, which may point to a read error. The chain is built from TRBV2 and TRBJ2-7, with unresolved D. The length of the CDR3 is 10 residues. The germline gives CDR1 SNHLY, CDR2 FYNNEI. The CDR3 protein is CASKGRLLGF. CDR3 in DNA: TGTGCCAGCAAAGGAAGGCTGTTGGGTTTC.

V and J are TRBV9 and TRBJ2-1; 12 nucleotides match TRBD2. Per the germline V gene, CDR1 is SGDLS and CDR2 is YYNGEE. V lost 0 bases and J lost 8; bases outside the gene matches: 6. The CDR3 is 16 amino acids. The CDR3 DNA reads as TGTGCCAGCAGCGTAGGGGCTAGCGGGGGGGCCGATGAGCAGTTCTTC. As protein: CASSVGASGGADEQFF.